The sequence of this T cell receptor beta chain was determined in a study of cytomegalovirus exposure and HLA in healthy donors. General study points: On later analysis, the bulk of CMV-associated TCR beta chains appeared to be HLA-restricted.

This clone appeared a single time. The antigen remains undetermined. Amplification used 60 Vbeta primers and 13 Jbeta primers. The table came from immunoSEQ multiplex PCR; TCRdb's copy has only in-frame clones and leaves some out. The sample holds roughly 78,000 clones, approximately 70% seen once. V gave up 4 bases and J gave up 8 bases; unmatched junction bases: 11. Germline-derived CDR1 and CDR2 are SGHNT and YYREEE (reference sequence). CDR3 size: 15 residues. The specimen sequenced was PBMCs. The TCR originated in a man aged 40-49 years in good health and CMV-seropositive. This chain joins TRBV5-4 and TRBJ1-2; 10 positions match TRBD1. CDR3 sequence reads: CASSTGTGVPLGYTF. CDR3 DNA: TGTGCCAGCAGCACCGGGACAGGGGTACCCCTAGGCTACACCTTC.